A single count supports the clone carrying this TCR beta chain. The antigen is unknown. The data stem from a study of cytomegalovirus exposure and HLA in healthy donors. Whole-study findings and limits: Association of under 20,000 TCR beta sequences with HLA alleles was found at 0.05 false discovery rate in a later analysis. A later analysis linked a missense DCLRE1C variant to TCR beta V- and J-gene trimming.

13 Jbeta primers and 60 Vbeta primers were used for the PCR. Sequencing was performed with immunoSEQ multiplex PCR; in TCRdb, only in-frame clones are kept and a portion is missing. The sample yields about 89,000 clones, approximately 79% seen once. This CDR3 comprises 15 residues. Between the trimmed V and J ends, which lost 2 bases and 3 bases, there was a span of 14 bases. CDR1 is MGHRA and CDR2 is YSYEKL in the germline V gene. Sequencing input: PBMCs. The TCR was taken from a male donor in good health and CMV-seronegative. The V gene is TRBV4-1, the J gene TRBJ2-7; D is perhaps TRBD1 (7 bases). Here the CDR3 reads CASSQNAGQYYEQYF. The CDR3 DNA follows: TGCGCCAGCAGCCAAAATGCGGGACAGTACTACGAGCAGTACTTC.